This T cell receptor beta chain emerged from a study of regulatory T cells in long-lasting Graves disease. Relying on iRepertoire HTBI primers and Arm-PCR of CDR3 regions, the team built TCR beta libraries. TCRdb called the multiplex PCR reads again in MiXCR, with one record for every CDR3 protein. The table includes fewer than 500,000 distinct CDR3 sequences, roughly 16% detected once. Study-wide findings and caveats: Persistent cases favored TRBV28, TRBJ1-2 and TRBJ2-5.

Sample time point: newly diagnosed GD, antithyroid drugs for less than 3 months. PBMCs were the source of the RNA used for TCR sequencing. This clonotype was detected many times. Its specificity is unknown. The V end was cut by 1 base, the J end by 2 bases, with 8 bases between. The CDR3 covers 14 residues. In germline, CDR1 is LGHNT, CDR2 FRNRAP. This sample was also put to use in a study of T cells in Graves' hyperthyroidism and ophthalmopathy. As reported in that work: Median prediction lead before ophthalmopathy onset was around seven months with the model.

The chain combines TRBV12-5 with TRBJ1-1, with D possibly matching TRBD1 (5 bases). Here the sequenced sample was peripheral blood mononuclear cells (PBMCs), taken at new diagnosis, from a patient treated with antithyroid drugs. The sequence was obtained from a man in his forties with Graves disease. CDR3 amino acids: CASGLGRDNTEAFF. The CDR3 bases are TGTGCTAGTGGTTTGGGCAGGGATAACACTGAAGCTTTCTTT.